Below are 19 T cell receptor beta chains sequenced from a single sample in a study of early T cells in non-severe SARS-CoV-2 infection. One entry per CDR3 protein, called by TCRdb with MiXCR from the 5' RACE reads. The sample yields about 67,000 distinct CDR3 sequences, about 9.9% seen once. The sample was whole blood. These receptors were collected from an adult who was a healthcare worker with PCR-confirmed SARS-CoV-2 infection or an uninfected control (not recorded which).

The table lists this clonotype with many counts. The chain joins TRBV11-2 to TRBJ2-3; D is unresolved. V was trimmed by 3 bases and J by 4 bases, leaving 5 bases between them. Germline values: CDR1 SGHAT, CDR2 FQNNGV. The CDR3 has 12 residues. CDR3 sequence reads: CASSFGADTQYF. CDR3 DNA sequence: TGTGCCAGCAGCTTCGGTGCAGATACGCAGTATTTT.

This clonotype was counted many times. The chain recombines TRBV11-2 with TRBJ2-1, with D unclear. CDR1 and CDR2 from the germline V gene are SGHAT and FQNNGV. Trimming removed 1 base from V and 3 bases from J, with 10 bases in between. This CDR3 contains 15 residues. DNA for the CDR3: TGTGCCAGCAGCTTAGTCTACAGAAACTACAATGAGCAGTTCTTC. It codes for CASSLVYRNYNEQFF.

This clonotype was found many times. This chain joins TRBV18 and TRBJ2-7; D may be TRBD2 (5 bases). Trimming left V 3 bases short and J 2 bases short, with 17 bases between. The germline V gene has CDR1 KGHSH and CDR2 LQKENI. The CDR3 spans 16 residues. CDR3 sequence: CASSPGKADGPYEQYF. CDR3 bases: TGTGCCAGCTCACCCGGGAAGGCCGACGGGCCCTACGAGCAGTACTTC.

CDR3 nucleotides: TGCAGCGTTGCAGGGCCTAGGGGCAATGAGCAGTTCTTC. This encodes CSVAGPRGNEQFF. V is TRBV29-1 and J is TRBJ2-1; perhaps TRBD1 as D (5 bases). Germline V CDR1 and CDR2: SQVTM, ANQGSEA. The V end was cut by 4 bases, the J end by 6 bases, with 13 bases between. The CDR3 consists of 13 residues.

This clonotype was recorded many times. This chain joins TRBV15 and TRBJ2-4, with D tentatively TRBD1 (5 bases). Germline CDR1 LNHNV, CDR2 YYDKDF (reference sequence). Trimming took off 1 base at V and 0 bases at J, with 22 bases between the two ends. The CDR3 loop spans 20 amino acids. CDR3 DNA: TGTGCCACCAGCAGAGTTCGAGACGGTGGGGCCGCACTAGCCAAAAACATTCAGTACTTC. This encodes CATSRVRDGGAALAKNIQYF.

This clonotype was observed many times. V gene TRBV19 combines with J gene TRBJ2-3, with 10 bases matching TRBD1. Germline-derived CDR1 and CDR2 are LNHDA and SQIVND (reference sequence). The CDR3 length is 15 residues. V trimming: 7 bases; J trimming: 6 bases; junction bases outside the gene matches: 10. The chain's CDR3 is CASNTPGTGEDTQYF. The DNA for the CDR3 is TGTGCCAGTAACACCCCCGGGACAGGGGAGGATACGCAGTATTTT.

The table lists this clonotype with many counts. V and J are TRBV4-2 and TRBJ2-1, with D hard to call. CDR1 is LGHNA and CDR2 is YNFKEQ in the germline V gene. The CDR3 runs 16 residues. Trimming cost V 0 bases and J 0 bases, with 9 bases left between them. This chain's CDR3 is CASSQETGSSYNEQFF. The DNA of the CDR3 is TGTGCCAGCAGCCAAGAAACGGGCAGCTCCTACAATGAGCAGTTCTTC.

The rearrangement joins TRBV7-9 to TRBJ2-3; 13 nucleotides align to TRBD2. Germline assignment: CDR1 SEHNR and CDR2 FQNEAQ (reference sequence). The trim removed 6 bases at V and 4 bases at J, leaving 4 bases unmatched. There are 15 residues in the CDR3. The CDR3 loop reads CASRPGTSGADTQYF. CDR3 bases: TGTGCCAGCAGACCCGGGACTAGCGGGGCAGATACGCAGTATTTT.

The chain combines TRBV6-5 with TRBJ2-7; tentative D call: TRBD1 (6 bases). The CDR3 totals 15 residues. V lost 8 bases to trimming and J lost 0 bases, with 17 bases between them. The V gene's germline CDR1 is MNHEY and CDR2 SVGAGI. CDR3 DNA: TGTGCCAGCCGAGCCAGGGGCCCCAGCTCCTACGAGCAGTACTTC. Protein sequence: CASRARGPSSYEQYF.

V gene TRBV19 combines with J gene TRBJ2-7, with D possibly matching TRBD1 (5 bases). The CDR3 length is 14 residues. Germline-derived CDR1 and CDR2 are LNHDA and SQIVND (reference sequence). V lost 1 base, J lost 5 bases, and 12 bases lay in between. The CDR3 reads CASSIGPFRDEQYF. Here the CDR3 DNA reads TGTGCCAGTAGTATAGGACCCTTCAGGGACGAGCAGTACTTC. Based on the CDR3 plus reference TRBV19 and TRBJ2-7, the full variable domain is DGGITQSPKYLFRKEGQNVTLSCEQNLNHDAMYWYRQDPGQGLRLIYYSQIVNDFQKGDIAEGYSVSREKKESFPLTVTSAQKNPTAFYLCASSIGPFRDEQYFGPGTRLTVT.

The chain combines TRBV20-1 with TRBJ2-4; D not resolved. The CDR3 is 13 amino acids. Trimming removed 6 bases from V and 0 bases from J, with 9 bases in between. From germline, CDR1 is DFQATT and CDR2 SNEGSKA (reference sequence). The chain's CDR3 is CSAGRLAKNIQYF. Here the CDR3 DNA reads TGCAGTGCAGGACGACTAGCCAAAAACATTCAGTACTTC.

This clonotype was picked up a small number of times. This chain joins TRBV6-6 and TRBJ1-2; D remains ambiguous. The germline V gene encodes CDR1 MNHNY and CDR2 SVGAGI (reference sequence). The CDR3 covers 13 residues. Trimming took off 5 bases at V and 4 bases at J, with 11 bases between the two ends. The CDR3 DNA reads TGTGCCAGCAGTCAGCGCGTAGCCTATGGCTACACCTTC. It specifies CASSQRVAYGYTF.

This clonotype was found many times. The CDR3 DNA reads TGCAGTGCTAGAGCCCTAGCGGGACGCACAGATACGCAGTATTTT. This encodes CSARALAGRTDTQYF. The rearrangement uses TRBV20-1 and TRBJ2-3, with 9 bases lining up with TRBD2. There are 15 residues in the CDR3. With V trimmed by 1 base and J by 1 base, 3 bases remained unmatched. Per germline, CDR1 DFQATT and CDR2 SNEGSKA (reference sequence).

The sample holds one count of this clonotype. A much larger clone differs from this one at a single base, so this may be a read error. The chain has TRBV29-1 and TRBJ1-1; maybe TRBD1 (6 bases). The CDR3 spans 11 residues. The V gene's germline CDR1 is SQVTM and CDR2 ANQGSEA. This chain's CDR3 is CSVPRGTEAIF. Written as DNA, the CDR3 is TGCAGCGTTCCCAGGGGCACTGAAGCTATCTTT. Looking up the rest from reference TRBV29-1 and TRBJ1-1 gives the full variable domain: SAVISQKPSRDICQRGTSLTIQCQVDSQVTMMFWYRQQPGQSLTLIATANQGSEATYESGFVIDKFPISRPNLTFSTLTVSNMSPEDSSIYLCSVPRGTEAIFGQGTRLTVV.

This clonotype was found many times. The chain's CDR3 is CASSLYGTGREKLFF. The DNA of the CDR3 is TGTGCCAGCAGCTTATATGGGACAGGGCGCGAAAAACTGTTTTTT. The chain recombines TRBV7-8 with TRBJ1-4, with TRBD1 identical over 9 bases. Germline CDR1 SGHVS, CDR2 FQNEAQ. The CDR3 runs to 15 residues. The V segment lost 2 bases and the J segment 8 bases; nucleotides outside the gene matches: 6.

This clonotype was counted at least ten times. In nucleotides, the CDR3 is TGTGCCAGCAGCTTAGCCAGAGAAGAGACCCAGTACTTC. Translating it yields CASSLAREETQYF. V and J are TRBV11-2 and TRBJ2-5, with no clear D. Germline V lookup: CDR1 SGHAT, CDR2 FQNNGV. V was clipped by 1 base and J by 3 bases, with 6 bases between them. The CDR3 consists of 13 residues. The variable domain in full, completed from reference TRBV11-2 and TRBJ2-5, reads EAGVAQSPRYKIIEKRQSVAFWCNPISGHATLYWYQQILGQGPKLLIQFQNNGVVDDSQLPKDRFSAERLKGVDSTLKIQPAKLEDSAVYLCASSLAREETQYFGPGTRLLVL.

This clonotype has at least ten counts. The gene calls are TRBV7-3 and TRBJ2-3, with D tentatively TRBD1 (6 bases). The length of the CDR3 is 14 residues. Trimming cost V 5 bases and J 8 bases, with 17 bases left between them. The germline gives CDR1 SGHTA, CDR2 FQGTGA. CDR3 in amino acids: CASSTRTKGGTQYF. CDR3 DNA sequence: TGTGCCAGCAGCACCCGGACCAAAGGGGGTACGCAGTATTTT.

This clonotype has ten or more counts. CDR3 sequence reads: CASSPGLSTYEQYF. DNA of the CDR3: TGTGCCAGCAGCCCGGGACTATCTACCTACGAGCAGTACTTC. The rearrangement links TRBV12-3 or TRBV12-4 to TRBJ2-7, with 7 bases lining up with TRBD2. The V gene end was trimmed by 6 bases and the J gene end by 2 bases; junction bases not matched to a gene: 7. The CDR3 extends over 14 amino acids.

J is TRBJ2-1 and V is TRBV7-9; tentative D call: TRBD2 (5 bases). The germline V and J ends were trimmed by 1 base and 7 bases, with 11 bases remaining between them. This CDR3 spans 14 amino acids. CDR1 and CDR2 (germline): SEHNR, FQNEAQ (reference sequence). CDR3 sequence (DNA): TGTGCCAGCAGCTTAGGTGGTTCGGGGAATGAGCAGTTCTTC. Its protein is CASSLGGSGNEQFF.